The 28 T cell receptor beta chains in this list originate from one sample, sequenced in a study of shared T cell receptors in the human thymus. The protocol was immunoSEQ multiplex PCR, while the TCRdb copy is restricted to in-frame clones and leaves out a portion. The data hold hundreds of thousands of clones, with 88% observed a single time. The data were also submitted as part of a second study, on human thymus T cells.

The specimen sequenced was thymocytes. The source of these receptors is a boy under two years old with a congenital heart defect.

J is TRBJ2-3 and V is TRBV7-2, with 7 bases lining up with TRBD2. Germline assignment: CDR1 SGHTA and CDR2 FQGNSA. The CDR3 has 14 amino acids. The V and J ends lost 5 bases and 4 bases, in that order; junction bases with no gene match: 6. CDR3 residues: CASSGTSVPDTQYF. The CDR3, as DNA: TGTGCCAGCAGCGGCACTAGCGTCCCAGATACGCAGTATTTT.

The CDR3 loop is CASSLGLASSGELFF. The CDR3, as DNA: TGTGCCAGCAGCTTGGGACTAGCGTCTTCCGGGGAGCTGTTTTTT. The chain combines TRBV5-4 with TRBJ2-2; 8 positions agree with TRBD2. The ends lost 0 bases at V and 6 bases at J; junction bases unmatched: 4. From germline, CDR1 is SGHNT and CDR2 YYREEE (reference sequence). The length of the CDR3 is 15 residues.

The CDR3 DNA reads TGCGCCAGCAGCCAATGGTTCCGGGTTAGCACCGGGGAGCTGTTTTTT. Translating it yields CASSQWFRVSTGELFF. This chain uses TRBV4-3 with TRBJ2-2; D not certain. This CDR3 is 16 amino acids long. CDR1 and CDR2 from the germline V gene are LGHNA and YSLEER. Trimming pared 2 bases from V and 4 bases from J, leaving 14 bases between.

This clone was detected a few times. This chain links TRBV21-1 with TRBJ1-5; TRBD1, the table's D call, lacks a check against the DNA. TRBV21-1 is a known pseudogene. This CDR3 region has 12 residues. CDR3 residues: CASRKGEQPQHF. The CDR3 DNA reads as TGTGCCAGTCGGAAGGGGGAACAGCCCCAGCATTTT.

The rearrangement joins TRBV7-9 to TRBJ1-3; 10 nucleotides align to TRBD1. Germline CDR1 and CDR2: SEHNR and FQNEAQ (reference sequence). The CDR3 is made up of 17 amino acids. The J segment lost 1 base and the V segment lost 5 bases, leaving 8 bases of the junction unmatched. CDR3 in DNA: TGTGCCAGCAGCCGACGGGACAGGGGTCTGTCTGGAAACACCATATATTTT. Protein product: CASSRRDRGLSGNTIYF.

V usage is TRBV28 and J usage is TRBJ1-2, with TRBD1 matching 9 bases. J was trimmed by 7 bases and V by 0 bases; bases with no gene match: 18. The germline V gene encodes CDR1 MDHEN and CDR2 SYDVKM. This CDR3 has 19 residues. The CDR3 bases are TGTGCCAGCAGTTTATGCGACCCATCCCGGACAGGGGACGTTTGTGGCTACACCTTC. Amino acid sequence: CASSLCDPSRTGDVCGYTF.

J is TRBJ2-7 and V is TRBV12-5, with D possibly matching TRBD1 (6 bases). With 6 bases removed from V and 5 bases from J, the gap between germline ends came to 11 bases. The CDR3 sequence is 12 residues long. Per germline, CDR1 LGHNT and CDR2 FRNRAP. DNA for the CDR3: TGTGCTAGTGGCTTTAACAGGGACGAGCAGTACTTC. Amino acid sequence: CASGFNRDEQYF.

The chain uses TRBV2 and TRBJ2-2, with D possibly being TRBD2 (7 bases). V lost 2 bases and J lost 1, with 17 bases in between. Germline CDR1 and CDR2: SNHLY and FYNNEI. CDR3 length: 18 amino acids. The CDR3 DNA sequence: TGTGCCAGCAGTGAATGGGCCTGGGGGGGGCAGAACACCGGGGAGCTGTTTTTT. This sequence encodes CASSEWAWGGQNTGELFF.

V gene TRBV29-1 combines with J gene TRBJ2-7; 8 bases map to TRBD1. V trimming: 7 bases; J trimming: 3 bases; junction bases outside the gene matches: 14. Germline assignment: CDR1 SQVTM and CDR2 ANQGSEA. The CDR3 is 15 amino acids. CDR3 nucleotides: TGCAGCGCCGATGTGGACAGGGTAGGGGTCTACGAGCAGTACTTC. It codes for CSADVDRVGVYEQYF.

This chain links TRBV15 with TRBJ2-1; D might be TRBD2 (5 bases). With 3 bases removed from V and 14 bases from J, the gap between germline ends came to 17 bases. The CDR3 has 13 amino acids. Germline V lookup: CDR1 LNHNV, CDR2 YYDKDF (reference sequence). CDR3 in amino acids: CATSSSHLALEFF. CDR3 sequence (DNA): TGTGCCACCAGCAGTTCGCACCTAGCCCTAGAGTTCTTC.

The V gene is TRBV4-1, the J gene TRBJ2-4; TRBD2 matches at 8 bases. Germline CDR1 MGHRA, CDR2 YSYEKL. V shed 1 base and J 4 bases; nucleotides not matched to a gene: 12. The CDR3 is 18 residues long. This CDR3 is CASSQVPATQREKNIQYF. The CDR3 nucleotides read TGCGCCAGCAGCCAAGTACCCGCCACGCAGCGGGAGAAAAACATTCAGTACTTC.

V is TRBV7-9 and J is TRBJ2-5; unclear D gene. The CDR3 has 14 residues. Trimming took 0 bases from V and 3 from J, leaving 8 bases between them. Germline CDR1 reads SEHNR; CDR2 reads FQNEAQ (reference sequence). CDR3 bases: TGTGCCAGCAGCTTAGCGGCGGTCAAAGAGACCCAGTACTTC. Translating it yields CASSLAAVKETQYF. The full variable domain, completed using reference TRBV7-9 and TRBJ2-5, is DTGVSQNPRHKITKRGQNVTFRCDPISEHNRLYWYRQTLGQGPEFLTYFQNEAQLEKSRLLSDRFSAERPKGSFSTLEIQRTEQGDSAMYLCASSLAAVKETQYFGPGTRLLVL.

This chain connects TRBV7-3 to TRBJ2-3; the match to TRBD2 covers 9 bases. V was pared by 1 base and J by 4 bases, with 9 bases of the junction left unmatched. CDR3 length equals 17 residues. Germline V gene lookup returns CDR1 SGHTA and CDR2 FQGTGA. CDR3 in amino acids: CASSLIRRLAGPDTQYF. For the CDR3, the DNA is TGTGCCAGCAGCTTAATACGGCGTCTAGCGGGACCAGATACGCAGTATTTT.

The chain recombines TRBV14 with TRBJ1-1; TRBD1 matches 7 bases. The V and J ends lost 3 bases and 7 bases, in that order; junction bases with no gene match: 8. In germline, CDR1 is SGHDN, CDR2 FVKESK. CDR3 length: 14 residues. CDR3 nucleotides: TGTGCCAGCAGCCACCGACAGGGCAAGGGTGAAGCTTTCTTT. This gives the protein CASSHRQGKGEAFF.

The chain recombines TRBV2 with TRBJ1-2; 7 positions agree with TRBD1. The CDR3 totals 15 residues. Looked up from germline, CDR1 is SNHLY and CDR2 is FYNNEI. J was trimmed by 0 bases and V by 6 bases; bases with no gene match: 7. The chain's CDR3 is CASSLTTGPNYGYTF. The CDR3 DNA is TGTGCCAGCAGCTTAACGACAGGGCCTAACTATGGCTACACCTTC.

The chain has TRBV27 and TRBJ2-7; 7 bases fit TRBD1. CDR1 and CDR2 (germline): MNHEY, SMNVEV (reference sequence). This CDR3 has 15 residues. Trimming at V came to 5 bases and at J to 7 bases, leaving 14 bases not matched to a gene. Here the CDR3 DNA reads TGTGCCAGCAGTCCCGGTAGGGGGCATTTACGGGAGCAGTACTTC. Translated: CASSPGRGHLREQYF.

V is TRBV5-1 and J is TRBJ2-1, with 9 positions matching TRBD2. Per germline, CDR1 SGHRS and CDR2 YFSETQ. The CDR3 is made up of 18 amino acids. V was clipped by 0 bases and J by 2 bases; unmatched bases: 9. The CDR3 region is CASSLASGRFYTYNEQFF. DNA of the CDR3: TGCGCCAGCAGCTTGGCCAGCGGGAGGTTTTATACCTACAATGAGCAGTTCTTC.

The CDR3 is CASSLEVDRQLAKNIQYF. The CDR3 nucleotides are TGTGCCAGCAGCTTGGAGGTAGACAGGCAACTAGCCAAAAACATTCAGTACTTC. The chain links TRBV5-6 to TRBJ2-4, with D maybe TRBD1 (6 bases). The V end was cut by 0 bases, the J end by 0 bases, with 16 bases between. The CDR3 extends over 18 amino acids. Germline values: CDR1 SGHDT, CDR2 YYEEEE.

The chain has TRBV13 and TRBJ2-7; D call uncertain. V lost 5 bases and J 6 bases, leaving 11 bases between the germline ends. In germline, CDR1 is PRHDT, CDR2 FYEKMQ (reference sequence). CDR3 length: 12 residues. CDR3: CASSPSSGEQYF. CDR3 DNA sequence: TGTGCCAGCAGCCCAAGTTCCGGCGAGCAGTACTTC.

The count of this clone is one. This sequence joins TRBV2 and TRBJ2-7, with 7 positions matching TRBD2. With 2 bases clipped from V and 0 bases from J, the junction kept 7 bases outside the gene matches. Germline V gene lookup returns CDR1 SNHLY and CDR2 FYNNEI. The CDR3 extends over 16 amino acids. The DNA of the CDR3 is TGTGCCAGCAGTGAATGGGGAGGGCAGGACTCCTACGAGCAGTACTTC. Its protein is CASSEWGGQDSYEQYF.

The V gene is TRBV6-6, the J gene TRBJ2-1, with D unresolved. The germline V and J ends were trimmed by 4 bases and 8 bases, with 6 bases remaining between them. This CDR3 is built from 11 residues. Germline V lookup: CDR1 MNHNY, CDR2 SVGAGI (reference sequence). The CDR3 nucleotides are TGTGCCAGCAGTTCTGAGGATGAGCAGTTCTTC. Its protein product is CASSSEDEQFF.

The chain recombines TRBV30 with TRBJ1-2; D is possibly TRBD1 (6 bases). The CDR3 totals 18 residues. Trimming took off 7 bases at V and 1 base at J, with 28 bases between the two ends. Germline lookup yields CDR1 GTSNPN and CDR2 SVGIG (reference sequence). CDR3 protein: CAFSPNPWTGGDNYGYTF. The DNA of the CDR3 is TGTGCCTTCTCTCCCAACCCCTGGACGGGGGGCGATAACTATGGCTACACCTTC.

The J gene is TRBJ2-7, the V gene TRBV4-1, with a tentative D call TRBD1 (7 bases). The germline V and J ends were trimmed by 2 bases and 2 bases, with 10 bases remaining between them. Germline CDR1 MGHRA, CDR2 YSYEKL. The CDR3 runs to 14 residues. DNA of the CDR3: TGCGCCAGCAGCCAACAGGGGGAGGCCTACGAGCAGTACTTC. As protein: CASSQQGEAYEQYF.

This rearrangement joins TRBV11-2 to TRBJ1-4; TRBD1 is a possible D gene (5 bases). Trimming cost V 2 bases and J 6 bases, with 16 bases left between them. This CDR3 is 16 amino acids long. Germline V CDR1 and CDR2: SGHAT, FQNNGV. CDR3 sequence: CASSLTIGEGHEKLFF. The DNA of the CDR3 is TGTGCCAGCAGCTTAACAATCGGGGAGGGGCATGAAAAACTGTTTTTT.

A few counts support this clone. The chain uses TRBV19 and TRBJ1-5, with 7 bases identical to TRBD1. The length of the CDR3 is 17 residues. V shed 3 bases, J shed 2 bases, and the junction held 10 bases outside the gene matches. The germline CDR1 and CDR2 sequences are LNHDA and SQIVND (reference sequence). Here the CDR3 DNA reads TGTGCCAGTAGTATGCGATTCGGACAGGCGGGCAATCAGCCCCAGCATTTT. Translated: CASSMRFGQAGNQPQHF. Filled out from reference TRBV19 and TRBJ1-5, the complete variable domain reads DGGITQSPKYLFRKEGQNVTLSCEQNLNHDAMYWYRQDPGQGLRLIYYSQIVNDFQKGDIAEGYSVSREKKESFPLTVTSAQKNPTAFYLCASSMRFGQAGNQPQHFGDGTRLSIL.

This chain connects TRBV29-1 to TRBJ2-7, with 8 bases fitting TRBD1. Losses at the gene ends were 1 base for V and 4 bases for J; bases not matched to a gene: 0. This CDR3 has 12 residues. Germline CDR1 SQVTM, CDR2 ANQGSEA. In DNA form, the CDR3 reads TGCAGCGTTGAAGGGACAGGGTACGAGCAGTACTTC. The encoded protein is CSVEGTGYEQYF.

The rearrangement uses TRBV28 and TRBJ2-5; TRBD2 might be the D (6 bases). V was trimmed by 5 bases and J by 0 bases, leaving 16 bases between them. The CDR3 runs 16 residues. Germline CDR1 MDHEN, CDR2 SYDVKM. The CDR3 nucleotides read TGTGCCAGCAGTGAACGCGCTAGCGATAACCAAGAGACCCAGTACTTC. Its protein is CASSERASDNQETQYF.

J is TRBJ2-1 and V is TRBV4-1; 12 positions agree with TRBD2. CDR1 and CDR2 (germline): MGHRA, YSYEKL. J was trimmed by 8 bases and V by 5 bases; bases with no gene match: 7. This CDR3 contains 15 residues. For the CDR3, the DNA is TGCGCCAGCAGCACCCGACTAGCGGGAGTTGATGAGCAGTTCTTC. It translates to CASSTRLAGVDEQFF.